This T cell receptor (beta chain) was obtained from a study of cytomegalovirus exposure and HLA in healthy donors. The V gene end was trimmed by 5 bases and the J gene end by 6 bases; junction bases not matched to a gene: 16. This CDR3 has 17 residues. Germline CDR1 MNHEY, CDR2 SMNVEV (reference sequence). With respect to this clone: What it binds is unknown.

Researchers ran the PCR with 60 Vbeta and 13 Jbeta primers. Sequencing was performed with immunoSEQ multiplex PCR; in TCRdb, only in-frame clones are kept and a portion is missing. Of more than 95,000 clones in the sample, around 60% are singletons; the top ten hold under 3.5%. Broader study findings: Among TCR beta chains, those listed as cytomegalovirus-associated numbered around 160.

The TCR sequence derives from a woman in her forties or fifties in good health and CMV-seronegative. The chain is built from TRBV27 and TRBJ1-5; 7 bases map to TRBD1. The sequenced sample consisted of PBMCs. The CDR3 reads CASSPKHGQVDGQPQHF. In DNA, the CDR3 is TGTGCCAGCAGTCCGAAACACGGACAGGTCGACGGTCAGCCCCAGCATTTT.